Listed here is a single T cell receptor (beta chain). The entry originates in a study of blood T cell repertoires in COVID-19. Clones were read by immunoSEQ multiplex PCR, and TCRdb kept only the in-frame ones, dropping some. Found here are more than 130,000 clones, approximately 80% of them singletons; the top ten hold 5.5% to 7%. CDR3 length equals 14 residues. The germline CDR1 and CDR2 sequences are MGHDK and SYGVNS. With 2 bases removed from V and 8 bases from J, the gap between germline ends came to 12 bases. This TCR was sampled from a human donor in a cohort sampled during active COVID-19. The sequenced sample was peripheral blood. The J gene is TRBJ1-4, the V gene TRBV25-1; tentative D call: TRBD1 (5 bases). CDR3 in amino acids: CASSEGRVGEKLFF. The CDR3 coding sequence is TGTGCCAGCAGTGAAGGCAGGGTTGGGGAAAAACTGTTTTTT.